This TCR beta chain derives from a study of technical replicates of blood from several donors. Clones were read by immunoSEQ multiplex PCR, and TCRdb kept only the in-frame ones, dropping some. The sample carries about 86,000 clones, 96% recorded once. CDR1 is LNHDA, CDR2 SQIVND, per germline (reference sequence). The CDR3 has 14 amino acids. V was shortened by 3 bases and J by 4 bases, with 13 bases between the two germline ends. This TCR was sampled from a human donor in good health. The genes are TRBV19 and TRBJ2-7, with D perhaps matching TRBD2 (6 bases). The sequenced sample consisted of T cells isolated from PBMCs. DNA for the CDR3: TGTGCCAGTAGTATGATTTTGGAGGGTTACGAGCAGTACTTC. Encoded protein: CASSMILEGYEQYF.